One and the same sample provided the 8 T cell receptor beta chains below, sequenced in a study of blood T cell repertoires in COVID-19. Data came from immunoSEQ multiplex PCR; TCRdb stores just in-frame clones and leaves some out. Among about 260,000 clones listed, about 83% were seen once. Input material: peripheral blood. These receptors were collected from a woman aged 45 to 65 who had recovered from COVID-19.

CDR3 residues: CASSYGRGQTTEAFF. The CDR3 nucleotides are TGTGCCAGCAGTTACGGAAGGGGGCAGACCACTGAAGCTTTCTTT. The chain recombines TRBV6-5 with TRBJ1-1; 7 nucleotides align to TRBD1. V lost 2 bases and J lost 4; bases outside the gene matches: 7. This CDR3 has 15 residues. Germline CDR1 and CDR2: MNHEY and SVGAGI.

This sequence joins TRBV28 and TRBJ1-6; 7 bases match TRBD1. V lost 3 bases to trimming and J lost 8 bases; unmatched junction nucleotides: 7. The CDR3 sequence is 15 residues long. CDR1 and CDR2 (germline): MDHEN, SYDVKM. The CDR3 DNA reads TGTGCCAGCAGTTTTTCGACAGGGAATTATTCACCCCTCCACTTT. It specifies CASSFSTGNYSPLHF. Full variable domain (rest looked up from reference TRBV28 and TRBJ1-6): DVKVTQSSRYLVKRTGEKVFLECVQDMDHENMFWYRQDPGLGLRLIYFSYDVKMKEKGDIPEGYSVSREKKERFSLILESASTNQTSMYLCASSFSTGNYSPLHFGNGTRLTVT.

The chain carries TRBV4-2 and TRBJ2-7, with 16 bases lining up with TRBD2. The V gene's germline CDR1 is LGHNA and CDR2 YNFKEQ. This CDR3 is 17 amino acids long. The V segment lost 4 bases and the J segment 2 bases; nucleotides outside the gene matches: 5. The CDR3 nucleotides read TGTGCCAGCAGCCGGGGTGGGACTAGCGGGGGGGCCTACGAGCAGTACTTC. This codes for CASSRGGTSGGAYEQYF.

The chain uses TRBV11-2 and TRBJ2-7; D possibly corresponds to TRBD2 (5 bases). The CDR3 sequence is 13 residues long. The V and J ends lost 1 base and 6 bases respectively, with 10 bases between them. CDR1 is SGHAT, CDR2 FQNNGV, per germline. The CDR3 loop reads CASSLGRVAEQYF. The CDR3 coding sequence is TGTGCCAGCAGCTTAGGGCGGGTTGCCGAGCAGTACTTC.

The V gene is TRBV7-3, the J gene TRBJ2-1, with a weak D call TRBD1 (5 bases). With 5 bases removed from V and 8 bases from J, the gap between germline ends came to 19 bases. CDR1 and CDR2 from the germline V gene are SGHTA and FQGTGA. There are 15 residues in the CDR3. The CDR3, as DNA: TGTGCCAGCAGCGATCAGGGCTCCCGTTTGGATGAGCAGTTCTTC. As protein: CASSDQGSRLDEQFF.

CDR3 loop: CASSSGGATGELFF. DNA for the CDR3: TGCGCCAGCAGCTCGGGAGGGGCGACCGGGGAGCTGTTTTTT. The chain employs TRBV5-1 and TRBJ2-2; 8 nucleotides align to TRBD2. The V gene end was trimmed by 3 bases and the J gene end by 5 bases; junction bases not matched to a gene: 3. Germline V CDR1 and CDR2: SGHRS, YFSETQ. The CDR3 spans 14 residues. The entire variable domain, with the rest obtained from reference TRBV5-1 and TRBJ2-2, is as follows: KAGVTQTPRYLIKTRGQQVTLSCSPISGHRSVSWYQQTPGQGLQFLFEYFSETQRNKGNFPGRFSGRQFSNSRSEMNVSTLELGDSALYLCASSSGGATGELFFGEGSRLTVL.

This clone was counted only a few times. This chain uses TRBV27 with TRBJ2-3, with TRBD2 as a possible D gene (6 bases). This CDR3 has 14 residues. V shed 5 bases and J shed 2 bases, with 11 bases lying between them. Germline CDR1 and CDR2: MNHEY and SMNVEV (reference sequence). CDR3 amino acids: CASSRDLPTDTQYF. DNA of the CDR3: TGTGCCAGCAGTAGGGACTTGCCCACAGATACGCAGTATTTT.

This clone was recorded only once. The V gene is TRBV30, the J gene TRBJ1-4; 7 bases line up with TRBD1. Per the germline V gene, CDR1 is GTSNPN and CDR2 is SVGIG (reference sequence). Trimming took 8 bases from V and 1 from J; bases not matched to a gene: 4. This CDR3 is built from 13 residues. The CDR3: CAHNRGTNEKLFF. The CDR3, as DNA: TGTGCCCACAACAGGGGAACTAATGAAAAACTGTTTTTT.